This T cell receptor beta chain was profiled in a study of identical twins (TCRdb year 2016). About the full investigation: To test whether fetal clonotypes persist, the study used deep sequencing on TCR alpha and beta repertoires from monozygotic twins, unrelated adults of various ages, and cord blood. To rule out contamination, replicate twin experiments were performed at different times with different library preparation protocols. What the authors observed across the whole study: Out-of-frame TCR alpha sequences shared between twins showed an excess of low generation-probability sequences compared with coincidental sharing between unrelated individuals. Invariant T cells such as MAIT and iNKT could partly confound zero-insertion analyses, although diverse VJ usage argued against such confounding for most clonotypes. Excess twin sharing in beta out-of-frame sequences was weaker because fewer shared sequences lowered the signal-to-noise ratio. Abundant cord blood beta clonotypes had fewer insertions, young adult naive repertoires showed a similar but weaker trend, and memory repertoires showed no such trend. Because the same donors could not be followed over many years, the conclusions relied on cross-sectional statistical analysis. Recombination models systematically underestimated out-of-frame TCR alpha sharing in monozygotic twins but agreed with sharing between unrelated individuals.

The protocol used for the library was 5' RACE. The instrument given in TCRdb is Illumina HiSeq 2000. A universal primer binding site was added through template switching, and the final cDNA carried a unique molecular identifier so that TCR cDNA molecules could be counted accurately. First-strand cDNA for TCR alpha and beta chains was synthesized from specific primers in the conserved constant-segment region. Each cDNA library was double barcoded, with a SMART-Mk sample barcode plus Illumina barcodes, to control for contamination. Two successive PCR steps introduced TruSeq adapter sequences along with Illumina sample barcodes. The Illumina HiSeq platform was used with custom primers to sequence TCR alpha and beta cDNA libraries. From the authors' description of their analysis: MiGEC processed the raw reads to extract unique molecular identifiers, while MiXCR was used to determine the CDR3 positions. For each individual, recombination models were inferred using an EM algorithm with the repgenHMM and IGoR tools. Shared clonotype analysis was performed with the tcR package in R, normalizing sharing by the product of cloneset sizes. Out-of-frame nonproductive sequences were analyzed to study raw recombination free of thymic and clonal selection effects. TCRdb trimmed public reads at Q25 via fastp, called clones via MiXCR and kept in-frame beta chains. Rows matching on CDR3 protein sequence are summarized as one entry with the most common DNA and genes. The V and J calls follow TCRdb's processing rather than the paper's. This sample gives about 100,000 distinct CDR3 sequences in total; around 5.5% of them show up just once. The top ten hold roughly 12% of the sample.

This clonotype was counted between two and nine times. The target of this receptor is not known. No much larger clone is present one base from it, and per-base qualities are unavailable. Only healthy Caucasian donors were included. Miltenyi CD45RO+ enrichment and human naive T-cell isolation kits were used to isolate memory (CD45RO+) and naive T cells from PBMC. V was cut back by 6 bases and J by 6 bases, leaving a gap of 12 bases between them. From cysteine to phenylalanine, the CDR3 is 13 amino acids long. The CDR3 DNA has 39 bases and is translated from base 1. The germline V gene sets CDR1 to SGHRS and CDR2 to YFSETQ.

The sequence joins TRBV5-1 to TRBJ2-2; perhaps TRBD1 is the D gene, with 6 bases matching. The sample taken for sequencing was memory T cells sorted from blood. Reading the label with the study, this specimen's cell subset or site is: CD45RO+ enriched T cells. This TCR derives from a woman aged 50 to 60 in good health. The nucleotides are TGCGCCAGCACCTCGGCAGGGGCCGGGGAGCTGTTTTTT. Its protein reads: CASTSAGAGELFF. When the CDR3 is completed using the reference TRBV5-1 and TRBJ2-2 genes on either side, the full variable domain is KAGVTQTPRYLIKTRGQQVTLSCSPISGHRSVSWYQQTPGQGLQFLFEYFSETQRNKGNFPGRFSGRQFSNSRSEMNVSTLELGDSALYLCASTSAGAGELFFGEGSRLTVL.